This T cell receptor beta chain was captured by sequencing in a study of T cell responses to AZD1222 COVID-19 vaccine. Study-wide results and caveats: The donors showed a predominance of white British ancestry and of females, with possible underestimation of clonal diversity.

In germline, CDR1 is GTSNPN, CDR2 SVGIG (reference sequence). The CDR3 consists of 16 residues. Trimming cost V 5 bases and J 2 bases; bases outside gene matches: 10. Comments on this clone: The antigen remains unidentified.

The protocol was immunoSEQ multiplex PCR, while the TCRdb copy is restricted to in-frame clones and leaves out a portion. This sample has some 150,000 clones, with more than 85% found just once. This TCR was sampled from an adult in good health. The specimen was peripheral blood, collected on day 0 of AZD1222 vaccination. The genes are TRBV30 and TRBJ2-3; 10 bases are a match to TRBD1. CDR3 bases: TGTGCCTGGGATTACGGACAGGGGGATTACACAGATACGCAGTATTTT. The encoded protein is CAWDYGQGDYTDTQYF.